This is a list of T cell receptor beta chains from one sample in a study of T-cell reconstitution after alpha-beta-depleted transplantation in children. From the PCR reads, TCRdb called clonotypes with MiXCR, one entry per CDR3 protein. The sample includes about 250,000 distinct CDR3 sequences, under 30% of them seen just once. Specimen: PBMCs, mostly from graft donor cells, collected 360 days after TCRalphabeta/CD19-depleted stem cell transplant. These receptors were obtained from a female patient aged 2-15 years who had a stem cell transplant for congenital amegakaryocytic thrombocytopenia, so the T cells may come from the graft donor. Both conserved end residues are part of each CDR3. D genes are given only for firm matches. The listing skips clone size in some rows; elsewhere it reads once, few, many or a size class.

J,size,D,length,V,DNA,CDR3
TRBJ1-2,few,-,8,TRBV29-1,TGCAGCGTGGACGGCTACACCTTC,CSVDGYTF
TRBJ1-5,few,-,15,TRBV20-1,TGCAGTGCCGCGGGGGTCCCCTCCTCGGATCAGCCCCAGCATTTT,CSAAGVPSSDQPQHF
TRBJ2-7,-,TRBD1,15,TRBV4-1,TGCGCCAGCAGCCAAGAGCGGGGACAGGGAGACGAGCAGTACTTC,CASSQERGQGDEQYF
TRBJ2-1,few,TRBD1,16,TRBV3-1,TGTGCCAGCAGCCTTGGGACAGCGAGCTCCTACAATGAGCAGTTCTTC,CASSLGTASSYNEQFF
TRBJ2-1,-,TRBD2,16,TRBV6-2/TRBV6-3,TGTGCCAGCAGTTACACGGGACTAGCGGGATCCAATGAGCAGTTCTTC,CASSYTGLAGSNEQFF
TRBJ2-1,few,-,17,TRBV21-1,TGTGCCAGCAGCAAAGGAGGTCTCTGGCAGCCCTACAATGAGCAGTTCTTC,CASSKGGLWQPYNEQFF
TRBJ2-1,-,-,15,TRBV5-1,TGCGCCAGCAGCTTGGTCGGGGTCTCCTACAATGAGCAGTTCTTC,CASSLVGVSYNEQFF
TRBJ1-2,few,-,21,TRBV10-3,TGTGCCATCAGTGAGTCTGGAGATGTCCGGGTGTCGCGGGGGCGCGGCGATGGCTACACCTTC,CAISESGDVRVSRGRGDGYTF
TRBJ1-5,many,-,14,TRBV12-3/TRBV12-4,TGTGCCAGCAGTTTCGGGATGGGGAATCAGCCCCAGCATTTT,CASSFGMGNQPQHF
TRBJ2-2,-,-,15,TRBV20-1,TGCAGTGCCCTTAGTCGGACAGCTAACACCGGGGAGCTGTTTTTT,CSALSRTANTGELFF
TRBJ2-5,few,-,14,TRBV5-1,TGCGCCAGCAGCTTCGGGGATCAACAAGAGACCCAGTACTTC,CASSFGDQQETQYF
TRBJ2-6,-,-,16,TRBV30,TGTGCCTGGAGGACTAGTTCGGCCTCTGGGGCCAACGTCCTGACTTTC,CAWRTSSASGANVLTF
TRBJ2-3,-,TRBD2,18,TRBV5-1,TGCGCCAGCAGCTTGGTCCTAGCGGGACCCGAAATCACAGATACGCAGTATTTT,CASSLVLAGPEITDTQYF